This entry concerns a single T cell receptor (beta chain). Its antigen target is currently unknown. No much larger clone exists at a distance of one base, and base qualities are not known. Peripheral blood CD8+ and CD4+ T cells from healthy donors, Susac syndrome patients and multiple sclerosis patients were profiled using high-throughput TCR beta sequencing. Healthy donors were included as age- and sex-matched controls. Bulk CD8+ and CD4+ T cells were purified by magnetic negative isolation, while CD8+ TEMRA cells were enriched using FACS. Blood was drawn into EDTA tubes, processed within 24 hours, and PBMCs were isolated by density gradient centrifugation. PBMCs intended for TCR sequencing were cryopreserved in liquid nitrogen and thawed later in a water bath at 37 degrees C. Purity of sorted or isolated CD4+, CD8+ and CD8+ TEMRA cells was at least 90%. This sample is part of a study of CD8 T cells in Susac syndrome (dated by TCRdb to between 2019 and 2020). Study-wide context: Repertoire sequencing was used to test whether CD8+ T cell activation and differentiation in Susac syndrome was antigen driven. The full study reports these points: The number of individuals in the TCR sequencing and HLA analysis was acknowledged as relatively small.

RNA was extracted using the RNeasy kit, and roughly 0.5 to 1 microgram was reverse transcribed with random hexamers. The immunoSEQ multiplex PCR assay, which covers 54 Vbeta and 13 Jbeta segments, was used to amplify TCR beta CDR3 regions. To correct PCR amplification bias, a synthetic template baseline was used for both primer optimization and computational correction. In the original analysis: Only productive sequences were kept, with reads annotated to V, D and J genes according to IMGT and analyzed in immunoSEQ Analyzer. Clonality was computed as one minus Shannon entropy normalized by log2 of the number of productive unique sequences. Public and private clones were assessed among the 100 most prevalent clones of each patient and control. Susac-specific clones were defined as absent from healthy and MS cohorts, 1052 published viral clones and other ImmuneACCESS disease sequences. TCRdb trimmed public reads at Q25 via fastp, called clones via MiXCR and kept in-frame beta chains. When rows share a CDR3 protein, they turn into one entry using the most common DNA and genes. These V and J calls are TCRdb output, not the study's own analysis. In this sample the table shows more than 150,000 distinct CDR3 sequences, roughly nine tenths of which occur a single time. The ten largest clones capture approximately 0.082% of the sample.

V is shortened by 4 bases, J by 9 bases, and the region joining them spans 21 bases. Taken from cysteine to phenylalanine, the CDR3 has 15 residues. Just CDR3 DNA is preserved here, 45 bases in frame from base 1. In the germline V gene, CDR1 corresponds to SGHTS and CDR2 to YDEGEE. The chain uses TRBV5-8 and TRBJ2-3; the D gene is not confidently resolved. Source material: CD4+ T cells from PBMCs. The TCR originated in a human donor in good health. The CDR3 corresponds to CASSVTPGGRTTQYF. The nucleotides are TGTGCCAGCAGCGTTACCCCCGGCGGCAGAACAACGCAGTATTTT.